This TCR beta chain was sequenced in a study of CD8 T cells in Susac syndrome. The authors carried out high-throughput sequencing of TCR beta. They applied it to CD8+ and CD4+ T cells obtained from blood. In the multiple sclerosis control group, patients were treatment-naive and had stable or active relapsing-remitting disease. Random hexamers were used to reverse transcribe about 0.5 to 1 ug of RNA. TCRdb reanalysed the immunoSEQ multiplex PCR reads using MiXCR and keeps one entry per CDR3 protein. Here the sample spans approximately 140,000 distinct CDR3 sequences, roughly 80% being singletons. The CDR3 loop spans 15 amino acids. Trimming took 9 bases from V and 3 from J, leaving 18 bases between them. Germline V CDR1 and CDR2: LNHNV, YYDKDF (reference sequence).

Sequencing was performed on CD8+ T cells from PBMCs. This receptor was taken from a human donor with multiple sclerosis. This chain uses TRBV15 with TRBJ2-1; D could derive from TRBD1 or TRBD2 (6 bases each). CDR3 in amino acids: CATSGQISGYNEQFF. In DNA, the CDR3 is TGTGCCACTTCCGGACAGATTAGCGGCTACAATGAGCAGTTCTTC.